This T cell receptor (beta chain) is drawn from a study of cytotoxic CD8 clonotypes in ibrutinib-treated CLL. Looking at the study overall: For this cohort, patients were roughly eleven relapsed/refractory and approximately 15 treatment-naive, while 17 were IGHV unmutated. Response samples were drawn at a median of around 12 months of treatment, range 6 to 36.

A word on this clone: Its antigen is still unknown.

Germline values: CDR1 MDHEN, CDR2 SYDVKM. The CDR3 is made up of 20 amino acids. The junction had 21 bases not matched to a gene; V was cut back by 6 bases and J by 2 bases. Findings of the study overall: Treatment left the uncommon public clonotypes either contracted or stable in frequency. Higher clonality was seen at ibrutinib response and a return toward baseline at progression.

This table comes from immunoSEQ multiplex PCR, and its TCRdb copy is limited to in-frame clones, with some not included. The sample yields about 140,000 clones, around 82% seen once. The sequenced sample was PBMCs, obtained after 36 months of ibrutinib treatment. The rearrangement joins TRBV28 to TRBJ1-2; 10 bases agree with TRBD1. The TCR originated in a human donor with chronic lymphocytic leukemia. The CDR3 region is CASSPGQGPLLFDPNYGYTF. The CDR3 DNA sequence: TGTGCCAGCAGCCCGGGACAGGGGCCGCTGCTGTTTGATCCGAACTATGGCTACACCTTC.